This TCR beta chain was recorded in a study of blood T cell repertoires in COVID-19 (dated by TCRdb to 2020 to 2022). About the full investigation: Samples from collaborators originated in the United States, Italy and Spain and spanned both the acute and convalescent phases of COVID-19. The material from the prospective study consisted of cDNA or gDNA derived from T cells, B-cell-depleted T cells, or PBMCs. Subjects who had been exposed to COVID-19, were actively infected with it, or had recovered from it provided the deeply sampled blood TCRbeta repertoires that made up the dataset. The repertoires were released in a freely available public database meant as a resource for research on the immune response to SARS-CoV-2. The samples were drawn from two sources: the first 160 participants of the ongoing ImmuneRACE study, and some 1,300 subjects contributed by 6 global collaborators. A de-identified subject ID, COVID-19 status, age in years and sex were almost always included in the sample metadata. HLA class I and class II types, where available, came from metadata supplied by the sample provider rather than from assay-based typing.

TCRbeta CDR3 regions were amplified from genomic DNA by means of the immunoSEQ Assay, a bias-controlled multiplex PCR. The original pipeline was this. The number of nucleated cells in each sample was estimated from the amplification of reference gene primers within the assay. To quantify the absolute abundance of each unique TCRbeta CDR3 rearrangement, sequence reads were collapsed and filtered. For each sample, productive Simpson clonality was calculated as the square root of Simpson's diversity index over productive rearrangements. TCRdb mirrors the immuneACCESS table, restricted to in-frame sequences. Some clones are absent from its copies; in checked studies, under half trace to an unresolved V gene, and the reason for the others is unknown. The V and J calls and the clone size are those of that table, but D and trimming were determined from the DNA. In all, the sample holds tens of thousands of clones, and approximately 84% of those were seen once. About 15% of the sample belongs to the ten largest clones.

Broad study findings and their caveats: The quantity of clinical and demographic metadata differed by source and by participant and was supplied without curation.

From a lookup of the germline V gene (reference sequence), CDR1 and CDR2 are DFQATT and SNEGSKA. Trimmed from V: 3 bases; trimmed from J: 4 bases; junction bases lacking a gene match: 13. From the cysteine through the phenylalanine, the CDR3 covers 16 amino acids. Only the CDR3 part of the read is kept: 48 bases, read in frame from the first base. With respect to this clone: Its antigen has not been determined. No base qualities exist here, and no much larger clone lies one base off it.

One collaborating source in Seattle enrolled patients during active infection and followed them longitudinally through the course of disease. The collaborating institutions used their own protocols to collect whole blood in K2EDTA tubes. For TCRbeta analysis, collaborators shipped samples as frozen whole blood, isolated PBMCs, or DNA extracted from either of those sample types. What was sequenced was peripheral blood. The chain links TRBV20-1 with TRBJ1-2, with 8 bases aligning to TRBD1. This clonotype was obtained from a man aged 35 to 55 with COVID-19, enrolled during active disease. The CDR3 protein is CSASGGQGASSYGYTF. The nucleotide sequence is given as TGCAGTGCTAGTGGGGGGCAGGGGGCTAGTAGCTATGGCTACACCTTC.